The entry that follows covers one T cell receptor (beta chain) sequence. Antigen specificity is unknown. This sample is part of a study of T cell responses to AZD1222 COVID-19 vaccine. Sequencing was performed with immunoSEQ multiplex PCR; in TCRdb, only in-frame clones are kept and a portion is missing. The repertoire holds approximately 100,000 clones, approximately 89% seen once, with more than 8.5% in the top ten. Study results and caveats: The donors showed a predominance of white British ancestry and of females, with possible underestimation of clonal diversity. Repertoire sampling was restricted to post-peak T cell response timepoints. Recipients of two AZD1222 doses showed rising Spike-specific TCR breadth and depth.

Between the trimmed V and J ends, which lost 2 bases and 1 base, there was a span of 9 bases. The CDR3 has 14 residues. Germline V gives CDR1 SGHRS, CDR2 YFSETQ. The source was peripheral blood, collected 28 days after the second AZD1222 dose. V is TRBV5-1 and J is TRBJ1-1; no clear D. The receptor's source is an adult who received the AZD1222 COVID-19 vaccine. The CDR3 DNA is TGCGCCAGCAGCTTAGTACATTCGAACACTGAAGCTTTCTTT. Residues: CASSLVHSNTEAFF. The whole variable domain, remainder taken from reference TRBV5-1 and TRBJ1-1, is KAGVTQTPRYLIKTRGQQVTLSCSPISGHRSVSWYQQTPGQGLQFLFEYFSETQRNKGNFPGRFSGRQFSNSRSEMNVSTLELGDSALYLCASSLVHSNTEAFFGQGTRLTVV.